This entry lists 27 T cell receptor beta chains sequenced from one sample in a study of tumor-infiltrating lymphocytes in localized non-small cell lung cancer. Clones were read by immunoSEQ multiplex PCR, and TCRdb kept only the in-frame ones, dropping some. Among about 9,300 clones listed, about 71% were seen once. Specimen: uninvolved lung tissue not adjacent to the tumor. These TCRs come from a human donor with non-small cell lung cancer.

The rearrangement uses TRBV6-5 and TRBJ1-5, with D perhaps TRBD1 (5 bases). The V gene lost 0 bases and the J gene lost 5 bases, with 11 bases spanning the gap. This CDR3 is built from 15 residues. Germline V CDR1 and CDR2: MNHEY, SVGAGI. CDR3 nucleotide sequence: TGTGCCAGCAGTTACTCGTCCAAAGGGGATCAGCCCCAGCATTTT. It encodes CASSYSSKGDQPQHF.

This clone was seen only a few times. The gene calls are TRBV6-4 and TRBJ2-1; 7 bases align to TRBD2. CDR1 is MRHNA and CDR2 is SNTAGT in the germline V gene. The CDR3 covers 15 residues. V lost 3 bases to trimming and J lost 6 bases; unmatched junction nucleotides: 8. CDR3 residues: CASSETSDSANEQFF. CDR3 coding DNA: TGTGCCAGCAGTGAAACTAGCGACTCGGCCAATGAGCAGTTCTTC.

CDR3 in amino acids: CASSQDLDFLLNTEAFF. The CDR3 DNA reads TGTGCCAGCAGCCAAGACCTGGACTTTCTCCTGAACACTGAAGCTTTCTTT. The J gene is TRBJ1-1, the V gene TRBV14; the D is unclear. Trimming took off 0 bases at V and 0 bases at J, with 14 bases between the two ends. The CDR3 has 17 residues. From germline, CDR1 is SGHDN and CDR2 FVKESK.

The CDR3 DNA reads TGTGCCAGTTCCCCCCGGACTAGCGGGAGCGGGAATGAGCAGTTCTTC. Encoded protein: CASSPRTSGSGNEQFF. This chain connects TRBV6-6 to TRBJ2-1; TRBD2 matches 13 bases. Germline V gives CDR1 MNHNY, CDR2 SVGAGI (reference sequence). This CDR3 spans 16 amino acids. V dropped 9 bases and J dropped 7; count of bases not matched to a gene: 12.

This clone appeared a single time. V and J are TRBV28 and TRBJ2-7, with a possible D match to TRBD2 (6 bases). Germline V CDR1 and CDR2: MDHEN, SYDVKM. V gave up 7 bases and J gave up 3 bases, with 22 bases separating them. The CDR3 is 16 amino acids. The CDR3 here is CASTRIRGLDLYEQYF. For the CDR3, the DNA is TGTGCCAGCACCCGGATTAGGGGACTGGACCTCTACGAGCAGTACTTC.

The CDR3 region is CASSRETMGTDTQYF. The CDR3 DNA reads as TGTGCCAGTAGCCGAGAGACTATGGGGACAGATACGCAGTATTTT. The V call is TRBV19, the J call TRBJ2-3; tentative D call: TRBD2 (5 bases). Trimming pared 6 bases from V and 3 bases from J, leaving 16 bases between. Germline assignment: CDR1 LNHDA and CDR2 SQIVND (reference sequence). The length of the CDR3 is 15 residues. Full variable domain (outside the CDR3, taken from reference TRBV19 and TRBJ2-3): DGGITQSPKYLFRKEGQNVTLSCEQNLNHDAMYWYRQDPGQGLRLIYYSQIVNDFQKGDIAEGYSVSREKKESFPLTVTSAQKNPTAFYLCASSRETMGTDTQYFGPGTRLTVL.

The rearrangement joins TRBV6-4 to TRBJ2-3; 8 bases map to TRBD2. The germline V gene has CDR1 MRHNA and CDR2 SNTAGT. This CDR3 has 15 amino acids. Trimming took 0 bases from V and 1 from J; bases not matched to a gene: 0. CDR3 sequence reads: CASSDSREGTDTQYF. CDR3 DNA sequence: TGTGCCAGCAGTGACTCGCGGGAGGGCACAGATACGCAGTATTTT.

This rearrangement joins TRBV19 to TRBJ2-2, with D tentatively TRBD1 (6 bases). Trimming stripped 8 bases from V and 2 bases from J, with 9 bases between. CDR1 and CDR2 (germline): LNHDA, SQIVND (reference sequence). This CDR3 is built from 13 residues. CDR3 coding DNA: TGTGCCAGTGCAGGGGTAAACACCGGGGAGCTGTTTTTT. Amino acid sequence: CASAGVNTGELFF.

The V gene is TRBV7-2, the J gene TRBJ2-7; TRBD2 matches 13 bases. Germline-derived CDR1 and CDR2 are SGHTA and FQGNSA. This CDR3 has 16 residues. With V trimmed by 4 bases and J by 7 bases, 10 bases remained unmatched. The CDR3 region has the DNA TGTGCCAGCAGCTCCCAGGGGACTAGCGGGATACGAGAGCAGTACTTC. Translating gives CASSSQGTSGIREQYF.

This chain connects TRBV7-8 to TRBJ1-1, with 7 bases fitting TRBD1. Trimming removed 1 base from V and 6 bases from J; junction bases left unmatched: 8. The CDR3 runs to 15 residues. Germline-derived CDR1 and CDR2 are SGHVS and FQNEAQ. CDR3 DNA sequence: TGTGCCAGCAGCTTAGGAATAGGGGGCCGATCTGAAGCTTTCTTT. Its translation is CASSLGIGGRSEAFF.

The gene calls are TRBV7-9 and TRBJ1-1; D remains ambiguous. The CDR3 totals 14 residues. Trimming shortened V by 0 bases and J by 0 bases, and 5 bases separated the two germline ends. Germline CDR1 and CDR2: SEHNR and FQNEAQ (reference sequence). CDR3 nucleotides: TGTGCCAGCAGCTTAGCAACACTGAACACTGAAGCTTTCTTT. Translation: CASSLATLNTEAFF.

The sample holds one count of this clone. The J gene is TRBJ2-1, the V gene TRBV4-1; maybe TRBD2 (6 bases). Looked up from germline, CDR1 is MGHRA and CDR2 is YSYEKL. This CDR3 contains 15 residues. The V end was cut by 0 bases, the J end by 3 bases, with 9 bases between. The CDR3 loop reads CASSQDSGGYNEQFF. In nucleotides, the CDR3 is TGCGCCAGCAGCCAAGATTCCGGGGGCTACAATGAGCAGTTCTTC.

The chain recombines TRBV4-3 with TRBJ2-3; 7 bases line up with TRBD2. V was pared by 0 bases and J by 0 bases, with 6 bases of the junction left unmatched. Germline CDR1 LGHNA, CDR2 YSLEER. The CDR3 is 17 amino acids. DNA of the CDR3: TGCGCCAGCAGCCAAGATGCTGGCGGGGGAAGCACAGATACGCAGTATTTT. The encoded protein is CASSQDAGGGSTDTQYF.

A single count supports this clone. The rearrangement uses TRBV9 and TRBJ1-3; TRBD1 matches at 7 bases. Germline CDR1 is SGDLS and CDR2 is YYNGEE. V lost 0 bases and J lost 5; bases outside the gene matches: 8. This CDR3 has 16 residues. The CDR3 sequence is CASSVAGGLARNTIYF. The CDR3 DNA reads TGTGCCAGCAGCGTAGCAGGGGGACTGGCAAGAAACACCATATATTTT.

The chain uses TRBV27 and TRBJ2-7, with 8 bases fitting TRBD2. The CDR3 runs to 19 residues. In germline, CDR1 is MNHEY, CDR2 SMNVEV (reference sequence). Germline trimming cut 6 bases from V and 1 base from J; bases unmatched to any gene: 20. The CDR3 coding sequence is TGTGCCAGCAGGGGGTGGGATATAGCGACGGGAGGGGGGTCCTACGAGCAGTACTTC. It translates to CASRGWDIATGGGSYEQYF.

The chain employs TRBV30 and TRBJ1-5, with a tentative D call TRBD1 (6 bases). CDR1 is GTSNPN and CDR2 is SVGIG in the germline V gene (reference sequence). The ends were cut back, 3 bases at V and 3 bases at J, with 21 bases in the middle. This CDR3 has 17 amino acids. CDR3 sequence reads: CAWRANRVHTNNQPQHF. CDR3 nucleotides: TGTGCCTGGAGGGCCAACAGGGTCCACACTAACAATCAGCCCCAGCATTTT.

The rearrangement uses TRBV4-1 and TRBJ1-2; D call uncertain. Germline CDR1 and CDR2: MGHRA and YSYEKL. The CDR3 extends over 16 amino acids. V dropped 0 bases and J dropped 4 bases, with 15 bases sitting between them. The CDR3 nucleotides read TGCGCCAGCAGCCAAGATATTGAGGGTGCGGGCTATGGCTACACCTTC. As protein: CASSQDIEGAGYGYTF.

V usage is TRBV15 and J usage is TRBJ2-1; a possible D gene is TRBD2 (5 bases). Germline CDR1 and CDR2: LNHNV and YYDKDF (reference sequence). There are 15 residues in the CDR3. Trimming left V 6 bases short and J 6 bases short, with 18 bases between. CDR3 sequence reads: CATRGGDYSGNEQFF. The CDR3 DNA reads TGTGCCACCAGAGGTGGCGACTATTCGGGCAATGAGCAGTTCTTC.

CDR3 in amino acids: CASSESKGPRHEQYF. DNA of the CDR3: TGCGCCAGCAGTGAGTCGAAGGGGCCCAGACACGAGCAGTACTTC. This sequence joins TRBV10-1 and TRBJ2-7; D is perhaps TRBD1 (5 bases). V lost 0 bases, J lost 5 bases, and 14 bases lay in between. The CDR3 is 15 amino acids. The germline gives CDR1 WNHNN, CDR2 SYGVQD (reference sequence).

A word on this clone: The same CDR3 can be traced to other DNA sequences in this sample. The V gene is TRBV6-6, the J gene TRBJ2-3; 7 bases are a match to TRBD2. This CDR3 has 12 amino acids. The J segment lost 6 bases and the V segment lost 5 bases, leaving 2 bases of the junction unmatched. In germline, CDR1 is MNHNY, CDR2 SVGAGI (reference sequence). The CDR3 DNA sequence: TGTGCCAGCAGTGACGGGGGGGATACGCAGTATTTT. It specifies CASSDGGDTQYF.

V and J are TRBV6-6 and TRBJ1-2; D might be TRBD1 (6 bases). V lost 11 bases to trimming and J lost 4 bases, with 14 bases between them. Germline V gives CDR1 MNHNY, CDR2 SVGAGI (reference sequence). There are 12 residues in the CDR3. CDR3: CALGGGFYGYTF. CDR3 bases: TGTGCCCTGGGGGGCGGGTTCTATGGCTACACCTTC.

This rearrangement joins TRBV10-3 to TRBJ2-3; 11 bases align to TRBD2. Germline CDR1 reads ENHRY; CDR2 reads SYGVKD. The CDR3 consists of 17 residues. J was trimmed by 0 bases and V by 4 bases; bases with no gene match: 6. In DNA form, the CDR3 reads TGTGCCATCAGTGGCACTAGCGGGAGCTCTAGCACAGATACGCAGTATTTT. This codes for CAISGTSGSSSTDTQYF.

The chain links TRBV2 to TRBJ2-7; 7 bases match TRBD2. The CDR3 totals 14 residues. Germline V lookup: CDR1 SNHLY, CDR2 FYNNEI. Trimming cost V 2 bases and J 4 bases; bases outside gene matches: 5. CDR3 bases: TGTGCCAGCAGTGAAAACGGGAGGATTTACGAGCAGTACTTC. Protein: CASSENGRIYEQYF.

This chain connects TRBV25-1 to TRBJ2-3; 10 bases match TRBD2. CDR1 and CDR2 from the germline V gene are MGHDK and SYGVNS. This CDR3 region has 16 residues. V was pared by 2 bases and J by 3 bases, with 5 bases of the junction left unmatched. CDR3 sequence reads: CASSESGRAFTDTQYF. The CDR3 bases are TGTGCCAGCAGTGAAAGCGGGAGGGCCTTTACAGATACGCAGTATTTT.

This clone was recorded a few times. J is TRBJ2-2 and V is TRBV7-8; possibly TRBD1 for D (6 bases). Germline CDR1 SGHVS, CDR2 FQNEAQ. V was cut by 4 bases and J by 0 bases, with 12 bases left in between. This CDR3 is 16 amino acids long. The CDR3 DNA reads as TGTGCCAGCAGCTCCACAGGGTATCCGAACACCGGGGAGCTGTTTTTT. Translation gives CASSSTGYPNTGELFF.

V and J are TRBV19 and TRBJ2-3, with D possibly being TRBD2 (6 bases). Trimming pared 1 base from V and 4 bases from J, leaving 12 bases between. CDR3 length equals 15 residues. In germline, CDR1 is LNHDA, CDR2 SQIVND (reference sequence). The CDR3 is CASSIGGLRADTQYF. Written as DNA, the CDR3 is TGTGCCAGTAGTATAGGGGGACTCAGGGCAGATACGCAGTATTTT.

This clone appeared once. J is TRBJ1-3 and V is TRBV4-1, with D perhaps matching TRBD1 (6 bases). Germline lookup yields CDR1 MGHRA and CDR2 YSYEKL. This CDR3 has 18 residues. Trimming removed 6 bases from V and 0 bases from J, with 21 bases in between. CDR3 in DNA: TGCGCCAGCAGACTCCCCCCCACGGACAGAAGCTCTGGAAACACCATATATTTT. This translates into CASRLPPTDRSSGNTIYF.